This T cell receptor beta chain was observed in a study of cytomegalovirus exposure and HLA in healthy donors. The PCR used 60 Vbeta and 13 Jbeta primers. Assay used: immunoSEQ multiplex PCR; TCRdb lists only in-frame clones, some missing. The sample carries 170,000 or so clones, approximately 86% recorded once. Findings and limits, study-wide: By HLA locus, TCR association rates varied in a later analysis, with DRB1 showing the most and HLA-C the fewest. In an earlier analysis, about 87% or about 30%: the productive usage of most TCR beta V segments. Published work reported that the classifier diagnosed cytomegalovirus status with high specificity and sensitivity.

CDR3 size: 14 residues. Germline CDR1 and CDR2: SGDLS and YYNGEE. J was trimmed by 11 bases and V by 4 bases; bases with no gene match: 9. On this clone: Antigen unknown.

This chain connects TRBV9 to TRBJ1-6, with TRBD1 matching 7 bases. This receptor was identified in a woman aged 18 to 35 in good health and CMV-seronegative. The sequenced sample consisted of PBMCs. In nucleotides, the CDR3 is TGTGCCAGCAGCCCCGGACAGGCTGGTCCACCCCTCCACTTT. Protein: CASSPGQAGPPLHF. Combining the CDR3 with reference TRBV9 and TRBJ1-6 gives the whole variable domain DSGVTQTPKHLITATGQRVTLRCSPRSGDLSVYWYQQSLDQGLQFLIQYYNGEERAKGNILERFSAQQFPDLHSELNLSSLELGDSALYFCASSPGQAGPPLHFGNGTRLTVT.